These 4 T cell receptor beta chains originate from one sample sequenced in a study of CD8 T cells in Susac syndrome. The authors reverse transcribed roughly 0.5 to 1 ug RNA with random hexamers. From the immunoSEQ multiplex PCR reads, TCRdb called clonotypes with MiXCR, one entry per CDR3 protein. The data show over 150,000 distinct CDR3 sequences, around 96% seen once. The specimen was CD4+ T cells from PBMCs. The receptor source for this set is a human donor with Susac syndrome.

The genes are TRBV11-2 and TRBJ2-1, with a possible D match to TRBD2 (6 bases). V was trimmed by 1 base and J by 3 bases, leaving 10 bases between them. The CDR3 covers 15 residues. The germline gives CDR1 SGHAT, CDR2 FQNNGV. The CDR3 spells CASSLVSGYYNEQFF. For the CDR3, the DNA is TGTGCCAGCAGCTTAGTTAGCGGATACTACAATGAGCAGTTCTTC. Full variable domain (remainder filled in from reference TRBV11-2 and TRBJ2-1): EAGVAQSPRYKIIEKRQSVAFWCNPISGHATLYWYQQILGQGPKLLIQFQNNGVVDDSQLPKDRFSAERLKGVDSTLKIQPAKLEDSAVYLCASSLVSGYYNEQFFGPGTRLTVL.

The chain combines TRBV5-1 with TRBJ2-1, with D possibly being TRBD1 (6 bases). The CDR3 sequence is 14 residues long. V was trimmed by 9 bases and J by 1 base, leaving 14 bases between them. The germline V gene encodes CDR1 SGHRS and CDR2 YFSETQ. The CDR3 sequence is CATSQGRSYNEQFF. In nucleotides, the CDR3 is TGCGCCACCTCACAGGGAAGGTCCTACAATGAGCAGTTCTTC.

The genes are TRBV20-1 and TRBJ2-7; D ambiguous. The CDR3 sequence is 14 residues long. V lost 4 bases, J lost 0 bases, and 13 bases lay in between. Germline CDR1 reads DFQATT; CDR2 reads SNEGSKA (reference sequence). In DNA, the CDR3 is TGCAGTGCTACACGTCCTTCCCACTCCTACGAGCAGTACTTC. As protein: CSATRPSHSYEQYF.

This clonotype was observed once. The V call is TRBV7-2, the J call TRBJ2-7; unclear D gene. CDR1 and CDR2 (germline): SGHTA, FQGNSA. CDR3 length: 14 residues. Between the trimmed V and J ends, which lost 4 bases and 0 bases, there was a span of 10 bases. As DNA, the CDR3 is TGTGCCAGCAGCTCCATTTACCCCTCCTACGAGCAGTACTTC. Amino acids: CASSSIYPSYEQYF.